One sample yielded the 27 T cell receptor beta chains listed below, sequenced in a study of blood T cell repertoires in COVID-19. Only in-frame clones appear in the TCRdb table, and some are missing; sequencing was by immunoSEQ multiplex PCR. The profile shows roughly 200,000 clones, 80% to 90% of them singletons. Sequenced: PBMCs or T cells enriched from blood (not recorded which). These receptors came from a woman in her twenties or thirties who had been exposed to COVID-19.

The genes are TRBV11-3 and TRBJ2-3, with TRBD2 identical over 10 bases. The germline V gene encodes CDR1 SGHNT and CDR2 YENEEA. The V segment lost 4 bases and the J segment 6 bases; nucleotides outside the gene matches: 10. The CDR3 has 16 amino acids. The CDR3 DNA is TGTGCCAGCAGCTCCGTCACCAGCGGGGGGGCTGATACGCAGTATTTT. This gives the protein CASSSVTSGGADTQYF.

Concerning this clone itself: Germline and junction disagree at one end, which may indicate a read error. The rearrangement joins TRBV30 to TRBJ2-7, with D unresolved. CDR1 and CDR2 (germline): GTSNPN, SVGIG (reference sequence). This CDR3 region has 11 residues. In DNA, the CDR3 is TGTGCCTGGAGCCTCTCCCACGAGCAGTACTTC. This sequence encodes CAWSLSHEQYF.

The CDR3 sequence is CASRPITGAYGYTF. In DNA, the CDR3 is TGTGCCAGCAGACCCATTACAGGGGCCTATGGCTACACCTTC. The gene calls are TRBV3-1 (or the pseudogene TRBV3-2) and TRBJ1-2; TRBD1 matches at 7 bases. This CDR3 comprises 14 residues. The J segment lost 4 bases and the V segment lost 6 bases, leaving 8 bases of the junction unmatched. Germline lookup yields CDR1 LGHDT and CDR2 YNNKEL (reference sequence).

The rearrangement uses TRBV7-9 and TRBJ2-1; TRBD2 agrees at 12 bases. V trimming: 5 bases; J trimming: 0 bases; junction bases outside the gene matches: 11. This CDR3 region has 19 residues. Germline V lookup: CDR1 SEHNR, CDR2 FQNEAQ (reference sequence). The DNA for the CDR3 is TGTGCCAGCAGCCCAGAACTAGCGGGGGGCATTAGCTCCTACAATGAGCAGTTCTTC. Amino acids: CASSPELAGGISSYNEQFF.

The gene calls are TRBV3-1 (or the pseudogene TRBV3-2) and TRBJ1-1; D gene unclear. Germline V gene data show CDR1 as LGHDT and CDR2 as YNNKEL (reference sequence). The CDR3 totals 15 residues. Deletions cut 4 bases from V and 1 base from J, with 13 bases between. As DNA, the CDR3 is TGTGCCAGCAGCCCAACGGGGAGGCAGAACACTGAAGCTTTCTTT. This translates into CASSPTGRQNTEAFF.

The count of this clone is one. CDR3 DNA sequence: TGCGCCAGCAGCCATGACGACAGGGCTTCACATGGCTACACCTTC. Its protein product is CASSHDDRASHGYTF. This sequence joins TRBV4-1 and TRBJ1-2; TRBD1 matches 7 bases. Germline trimming cut 3 bases from V and 6 bases from J; bases unmatched to any gene: 10. This CDR3 contains 15 residues. Germline loops: CDR1 MGHRA, CDR2 YSYEKL.

With respect to this clone: The same CDR3 arises from other DNA sequences in this sample as well. The V and J genes are TRBV5-1 and TRBJ1-5; D is uncertain. The germline V gene encodes CDR1 SGHRS and CDR2 YFSETQ. The length of the CDR3 is 13 residues. Deletions cut 0 bases from V and 4 bases from J, with 5 bases between. CDR3 region: CASSLGLNQPQHF. As DNA, the CDR3 is TGCGCCAGCAGCTTGGGTCTGAATCAGCCCCAGCATTTT.

The chain has TRBV11-3 and TRBJ2-7; TRBD1 agrees at 7 bases. The CDR3 is made up of 17 amino acids. Germline V lookup: CDR1 SGHNT, CDR2 YENEEA. Trimming removed 1 base from V and 5 bases from J; junction bases left unmatched: 14. CDR3 region: CASSLVTGDPIYDEQYF. The CDR3 DNA sequence: TGTGCCAGCAGCTTAGTCACAGGGGATCCCATATACGACGAGCAGTACTTC.

V and J are TRBV7-4 and TRBJ2-7, with D possibly being TRBD2 (5 bases). Germline CDR1 and CDR2: SGHVT and SQSDAQ. The CDR3 length is 15 residues. With 6 bases removed from V and 5 bases from J, the gap between germline ends came to 20 bases. CDR3 in amino acids: CASRAPGVCHDEQYF. The CDR3 DNA follows: TGTGCCAGCAGAGCCCCCGGGGTTTGTCACGACGAGCAGTACTTC.

The V call is TRBV10-2, the J call TRBJ1-6, with no clear D. With 2 bases removed from V and 7 bases from J, the gap between germline ends came to 6 bases. Germline V gives CDR1 WSHSY, CDR2 SAAADI. This CDR3 has 13 residues. The CDR3: CASSEVENSPLHF. CDR3 nucleotide sequence: TGCGCCAGCAGTGAGGTCGAGAATTCACCCCTCCACTTT.

Remarks on this clone: Sequence at one end of the junction differs from germline and may be a read error. This chain connects TRBV28 to TRBJ1-2; 11 bases line up with TRBD1. CDR3 length: 14 amino acids. The germline V gene encodes CDR1 MDHEN and CDR2 SYDVKM. The DNA for the CDR3 is TGTGCCAGCAGCCGGACAGGGGGCCACTACGGCTACACCTTC. Its protein product is CASSRTGGHYGYTF.

This clone was observed once. V and J are TRBV2 and TRBJ1-6; TRBD1 aligns across 9 bases. The CDR3 covers 15 residues. The V gene's germline CDR1 is SNHLY and CDR2 FYNNEI. J lost 5 bases, V lost 5 bases, and 4 bases had no gene match. The CDR3 protein is CASSRQGENNSPLHF. The CDR3 DNA sequence: TGTGCCAGCAGTAGACAGGGGGAGAATAATTCACCCCTCCACTTT.

The chain couples TRBV5-1 to TRBJ1-2; D gene uncertain. The CDR3 length is 12 residues. CDR1 and CDR2 from the germline V gene are SGHRS and YFSETQ. V was clipped by 2 bases and J by 3 bases, with 5 bases between them. The CDR3 spells CASSFPDYGYTF. The CDR3 DNA follows: TGCGCCAGCAGCTTCCCGGACTATGGCTACACCTTC.

The chain links TRBV3-1 (or the pseudogene TRBV3-2) to TRBJ2-7; the match to TRBD1 covers 11 bases. This CDR3 is 14 amino acids long. Germline-derived CDR1 and CDR2 are LGHDT and YNNKEL (reference sequence). The V and J ends lost 3 bases and 6 bases, in that order; junction bases with no gene match: 4. CDR3 DNA: TGTGCCAGCAGCCACCGGGACAGGGGGAGCGAGCAGTACTTC. Protein: CASSHRDRGSEQYF.

The chain carries TRBV5-1 and TRBJ1-2; a possible D gene is TRBD1 (5 bases). The germline gives CDR1 SGHRS, CDR2 YFSETQ. Trimming removed 7 bases at V and 8 bases at J, with 21 bases between. This CDR3 comprises 14 residues. CDR3 DNA sequence: TGCGCCAGCTTTTTAAGCCCGGGGGGGGAAGGCTACACCTTC. Amino acids: CASFLSPGGEGYTF.

The chain recombines TRBV3-1 (or the pseudogene TRBV3-2) with TRBJ1-4; D ambiguous. Trimming removed 4 bases at V and 5 bases at J, with 14 bases between. CDR3 length equals 15 residues. Germline CDR1 reads LGHDT; CDR2 reads YNNKEL (reference sequence). The CDR3 coding sequence is TGTGCCAGCAGCCGCATGAGCACGGGAAATGAAAAACTGTTTTTT. Translated, it gives CASSRMSTGNEKLFF.

V gene TRBV3-1 (or the pseudogene TRBV3-2) combines with J gene TRBJ2-3; 10 bases agree with TRBD2. The CDR3 covers 16 residues. Trimming at V came to 4 bases and at J to 1 base, leaving 5 bases not matched to a gene. Germline CDR1 and CDR2: LGHDT and YNNKEL (reference sequence). CDR3: CASSPVLAGGTDTQYF. The CDR3 DNA reads TGTGCCAGCAGCCCAGTTCTAGCGGGGGGCACAGATACGCAGTATTTT.

J is TRBJ2-2 and V is TRBV6-5, with a tentative D call TRBD1 (6 bases). The CDR3 has 15 residues. From germline, CDR1 is MNHEY and CDR2 SVGAGI. Trimming took off 6 bases at V and 1 base at J, with 12 bases between the two ends. The CDR3 region is CASSYSTGNTGELFF. The CDR3 nucleotides are TGTGCCAGCAGCTATTCGACAGGGAACACCGGGGAGCTGTTTTTT.

CDR3: CASSVAGLPGFGYTF. The CDR3, as DNA: TGTGCCAGCAGCGTAGCAGGCCTACCAGGCTTCGGCTACACCTTC. The V and J genes are TRBV9 and TRBJ1-2; the D is unclear. Germline V gene sequence: CDR1 SGDLS, CDR2 YYNGEE. CDR3 length: 15 residues. The V and J ends lost 0 bases and 8 bases respectively, with 17 bases between them.

The chain employs TRBV5-1 and TRBJ2-7, with 7 bases matching TRBD2. Germline V gives CDR1 SGHRS, CDR2 YFSETQ. V gave up 5 bases and J gave up 2 bases; unmatched junction bases: 10. CDR3 length equals 15 residues. The CDR3 loop is CASSPQARGAYEQYF. In nucleotides, the CDR3 is TGCGCCAGCAGTCCCCAGGCCCGGGGGGCCTACGAGCAGTACTTC.

This clone was seen only a few times. This sequence joins TRBV28 and TRBJ1-5; D not certain. Germline CDR1 is MDHEN and CDR2 is SYDVKM. V was shortened by 3 bases and J by 3 bases, with 12 bases between the two germline ends. This CDR3 spans 15 amino acids. CDR3 nucleotides: TGTGCCAGCAGTTTCCTTGTGCAGATCAATCAGCCCCAGCATTTT. Its translation: CASSFLVQINQPQHF.

The chain is built from TRBV21-1 and TRBJ1-2; the table's D call, TRBD1, was not checked against the DNA. TRBV21-1 is shown as a pseudogene. This CDR3 has 13 residues. The CDR3, as DNA: TGTGCCAGCAGCAAAAAGGCAGGGAAAGGCTACACCTTC. It translates to CASSKKAGKGYTF.

The chain recombines TRBV11-2 with TRBJ1-2, with a weak D call TRBD1 (6 bases). V was trimmed by 1 base and J by 3 bases, leaving 9 bases between them. Per germline, CDR1 SGHAT and CDR2 FQNNGV. CDR3 length equals 14 residues. The DNA for the CDR3 is TGTGCCAGCAGCTTAGGAGGGGGTGACTATGGCTACACCTTC. Translated, it gives CASSLGGGDYGYTF.

Comments on this clone: One junction end disagrees with the germline gene, perhaps due to a read error. The chain couples TRBV2 to TRBJ2-2; 8 bases fit TRBD2. CDR1 is SNHLY and CDR2 is FYNNEI in the germline V gene. This CDR3 has 13 residues. CDR3 in amino acids: CASSESGGGELLF. CDR3 in DNA: TGTGCCAGCAGTGAATCGGGGGGGGGCGAGCTGCTTTTT.

This sequence joins TRBV2 and TRBJ2-7, with a tentative D call TRBD2 (6 bases). Trimming stripped 7 bases from V and 3 bases from J, with 16 bases between. The CDR3 sequence is 14 residues long. From germline, CDR1 is SNHLY and CDR2 FYNNEI. CDR3: CASIGSEGDYEQYF. Written as DNA, the CDR3 is TGTGCCAGCATTGGTTCGGAGGGCGACTACGAGCAGTACTTC.

With respect to this clone: Within the sample, other DNA sequences also encode this same CDR3. V is TRBV18 and J is TRBJ1-2; D gene unclear. Germline CDR1 reads KGHSH; CDR2 reads LQKENI. The CDR3 runs to 12 residues. Trimming left V 0 bases short and J 8 bases short, with 7 bases between. CDR3 loop: CASSPPGGGYTF. The DNA of the CDR3 is TGTGCCAGCTCACCACCGGGAGGCGGCTACACCTTC.

The chain joins TRBV2 to TRBJ2-5; D is unclear. The CDR3 runs 13 residues. Per germline, CDR1 SNHLY and CDR2 FYNNEI. Trimming cost V 4 bases and J 2 bases, with 8 bases left between them. CDR3 DNA sequence: TGTGCCAGCAGTGTCCGGCGGCAAGAGACCCAGTACTTC. Translation gives CASSVRRQETQYF. Full variable domain (outside the CDR3, taken from reference TRBV2 and TRBJ2-5): EPEVTQTPSHQVTQMGQEVILRCVPISNHLYFYWYRQILGQKVEFLVSFYNNEISEKSEIFDDQFSVERPDGSNFTLKIRSTKLEDSAMYFCASSVRRQETQYFGPGTRLLVL.